The TCR beta chain described here comes from a study of shared clonotypes between healthy human individuals. Findings and caveats of the study: Despite large depth, rarefaction showed incomplete sorted-subset sequencing. Roughly 5% of naive CD4 clonotypes were common to a few donors.

Clones were sequenced by immunoSEQ multiplex PCR, and TCRdb holds only the in-frame ones, with some missing. Found here are roughly 2 million clones, about 94% of them singletons; the top ten hold 0.9% to 1.4%. CDR1 and CDR2 from the germline V gene are MNHEY and SMNVEV (reference sequence). The CDR3 extends over 13 amino acids. V was pared by 3 bases and J by 8 bases, with 10 bases between. Naive CD8 cells were CD45RO-negative, positively selected for CCR7, excluding terminally differentiated effector memory CD45RA+ cells. A word on this clone: Its antigen is undetermined.

This TCR was sampled from a man in his late teens or twenties in good health. The chain joins TRBV27 to TRBJ1-4; D perhaps matches TRBD1 (5 bases). The material sequenced was naive CD8+ T cells sorted from blood. The CDR3 is CASSFQGLEKLFF. CDR3 sequence (DNA): TGTGCCAGCAGTTTTCAGGGATTGGAAAAACTGTTTTTT.